This is a list of T cell receptor beta chains from one sample in a study of T-cell memory formation after mild COVID-19. TCRdb independently ran MiXCR on the 5' RACE reads; one entry per CDR3 protein. The sample contains fewer than 350,000 distinct CDR3 sequences, approximately 15% of which appear only once. Source material: PBMCs or a T cell subset sorted from them (not recorded which). These receptors came from a man between 18 and 35 years old who had mild COVID-19 (a few samples of this study predate the infection). Cell type and time point are not known. Both conserved end residues are part of each CDR3. Fields, in order: clone size, V gene, J gene, D gene, CDR3 DNA, CDR3 protein. A D gene is named only where the DNA matches it firmly. Clone size appears in some rows only: once, few, many, or a class for an expanded clone.

clone size: many
V gene: TRBV5-1
J gene: TRBJ2-3
D gene: .
CDR3 DNA: TGCGCCAGCAGCTCGACGTATACCCGACCCCGGGCAGATACGCAGTATTTT
CDR3 protein: CASSSTYTRPRADTQYF

clone size: .
V gene: TRBV7-9
J gene: TRBJ1-1
D gene: TRBD1
CDR3 DNA: TGTGCCAGCTTTGGGGACAGGTTGAACACTGAAGCTTTCTTT
CDR3 protein: CASFGDRLNTEAFF

clone size: .
V gene: TRBV7-3
J gene: TRBJ2-1
D gene: .
CDR3 DNA: TGTGCCAGCAGCTTAAATAGCCACAATGAGCAGTTCTTC
CDR3 protein: CASSLNSHNEQFF

clone size: few
V gene: TRBV7-2
J gene: TRBJ2-1
D gene: .
CDR3 DNA: TGTGCCAGCAGCGGGGGGCTCTGGTACAATGAGCAGTTCTTC
CDR3 protein: CASSGGLWYNEQFF

clone size: few
V gene: TRBV2
J gene: TRBJ2-7
D gene: .
CDR3 DNA: TGTGCCAGCAGTGAAAGACCAGCAAGTTACGAGCAGTACTTC
CDR3 protein: CASSERPASYEQYF

clone size: .
V gene: TRBV12-3/TRBV12-4
J gene: TRBJ2-1
D gene: .
CDR3 DNA: TGTGCCAGCAGTCCCAACTGGAGCTCCTACAATGAGCAGTTCTTC
CDR3 protein: CASSPNWSSYNEQFF

clone size: .
V gene: TRBV12-3/TRBV12-4
J gene: TRBJ2-5
D gene: TRBD2
CDR3 DNA: TGTGCCAGCAGCCCGTGGGGACTAGCGGGGGGGAAGGAGACCCAGTACTTC
CDR3 protein: CASSPWGLAGGKETQYF

clone size: few
V gene: TRBV9
J gene: TRBJ1-2
D gene: TRBD1
CDR3 DNA: TGTGCCAGCAGCGTGACAGGGTTTGGCTACACCTTC
CDR3 protein: CASSVTGFGYTF

clone size: .
V gene: TRBV7-3
J gene: TRBJ1-3
D gene: .
CDR3 DNA: TGTGCCAGCAGCCCTGCCGGGGGGGAAGGAAACACCATATATTTT
CDR3 protein: CASSPAGGEGNTIYF

clone size: few
V gene: TRBV29-1
J gene: TRBJ2-3
D gene: TRBD1
CDR3 DNA: TGCAGCGGAAGACAGGGGGCAGGAGATACGCAGTATTTT
CDR3 protein: CSGRQGAGDTQYF

clone size: .
V gene: TRBV6-2/TRBV6-3
J gene: TRBJ1-6
D gene: .
CDR3 DNA: TGTGCCAGCAGTTATTACTTTGACGACACCTATAATTCACCCCTCCACTTT
CDR3 protein: CASSYYFDDTYNSPLHF

clone size: few
V gene: TRBV6-2/TRBV6-3
J gene: TRBJ2-5
D gene: .
CDR3 DNA: TGTGCCAGCAGTTACCCCGCACAGGGTCGACCGCAAGAGACCCAGTACTTC
CDR3 protein: CASSYPAQGRPQETQYF

clone size: .
V gene: TRBV6-2/TRBV6-3
J gene: TRBJ2-7
D gene: .
CDR3 DNA: TGTGCCAGCAATTCTCCCGGGGAGGACGAGCAGTACTTC
CDR3 protein: CASNSPGEDEQYF

clone size: .
V gene: TRBV25-1
J gene: TRBJ2-5
D gene: TRBD1
CDR3 DNA: TGTGCCAGCAGTGGTTGGACAGGGCGGAATAGGAAGACCCAGTACTTC
CDR3 protein: CASSGWTGRNRKTQYF

clone size: .
V gene: TRBV10-3
J gene: TRBJ1-1
D gene: .
CDR3 DNA: TGTGCCATCAGTGTTAGGGGTAGTCAAACTGAAGCTTTCTTT
CDR3 protein: CAISVRGSQTEAFF

clone size: many
V gene: TRBV3-1
J gene: TRBJ1-2
D gene: .
CDR3 DNA: TGTGCCAGCACTCTGCTAGGCACCGAGGGCTACACCTTC
CDR3 protein: CASTLLGTEGYTF

clone size: many
V gene: TRBV6-5
J gene: TRBJ2-3
D gene: .
CDR3 DNA: TGTGCCAGCAGCCAAATGGGGCTGGCGATTAGCACAGATACGCAGTATTTT
CDR3 protein: CASSQMGLAISTDTQYF

clone size: few
V gene: TRBV5-6
J gene: TRBJ1-2
D gene: .
CDR3 DNA: TGTGCCAGCAGCTTAAGTCAGGGAGAGGGCTACACCTTC
CDR3 protein: CASSLSQGEGYTF

clone size: .
V gene: TRBV7-2
J gene: TRBJ1-2
D gene: .
CDR3 DNA: TGTGCCAGCAGCCTAGGATTAGGAGCCCCAGGTGGCTACACCTTC
CDR3 protein: CASSLGLGAPGGYTF

clone size: .
V gene: TRBV6-4
J gene: TRBJ1-6
D gene: .
CDR3 DNA: TGTGCCAGCAGTGAGAGCCCGGGAGGCAATTCACCCCTCCACTTT
CDR3 protein: CASSESPGGNSPLHF

clone size: few
V gene: TRBV7-9
J gene: TRBJ1-3
D gene: .
CDR3 DNA: TGTGCCAGCACCCTGAGCGGGACCTCTGGAAACACCATATATTTT
CDR3 protein: CASTLSGTSGNTIYF

clone size: few
V gene: TRBV6-1
J gene: TRBJ2-1
D gene: .
CDR3 DNA: TGTGCCAGCAGCCCGACAGGGACTTACAATGAGCAGTTCTTC
CDR3 protein: CASSPTGTYNEQFF

clone size: few
V gene: TRBV6-5
J gene: TRBJ2-1
D gene: TRBD2
CDR3 DNA: TGTGCCAGCAGTTACGTCGCGAGCGGGGGGCCCATCCCCAACAATGAGCAGTTCTTC
CDR3 protein: CASSYVASGGPIPNNEQFF

clone size: .
V gene: TRBV12-3/TRBV12-4
J gene: TRBJ2-4
D gene: .
CDR3 DNA: TGTGCCAGCAGGGGTATGGGGGCCAAAAACATTCAGTACTTC
CDR3 protein: CASRGMGAKNIQYF